The clone carrying this TCR beta chain was counted a few times. Its matching antigen is unknown. The sample holds other DNA sequences that translate to the same CDR3. CD45RO-negative cells were positively selected for CCR7, leaving out terminally differentiated effector memory CD45RA+ cells. Donors had no recently reported acute infections or vaccinations and were HIV-negative. The length of the CDR3 is 12 residues. CDR1 and CDR2 (germline): MDHEN, SYDVKM. The germline V and J ends were trimmed by 2 bases and 2 bases, with 4 bases remaining between them. The data were obtained in a study of shared clonotypes between healthy human individuals. General study points: Sharing across a handful of donors was seen in 4.5% to 5.5% of naive CD4 clonotypes.

Profiled with immunoSEQ multiplex PCR; TCRdb holds only in-frame clones, not every one. The sample lists hundreds of thousands of clones; roughly 95% were seen once. Material for sequencing was naive CD8+ T cells sorted from blood. V gene TRBV28 combines with J gene TRBJ2-7; no reliable D call. This clonotype was sampled from a woman under 40 in good health. For the CDR3, the DNA is TGTGCCAGCAGTTTAGGTGCCTACGAGCAGTACTTC. Translated: CASSLGAYEQYF.